The 27 T cell receptor beta chains below all came from one sample that was sequenced in a study of human T cells and chemical hapten exposure. TCRdb re-called the RACE reads through MiXCR, storing one row per CDR3 protein. The data contain 80,000 to 100,000 distinct CDR3 sequences, approximately 10% of them singletons. Time point given: pre-sensitization, week 0. As to treatment: therapeutic diphenylcyclopropenone sensitization with weekly scalp DPC. The sample here was whole blood, taken in connection with sensitization to the hapten diphenylcyclopropenone (DPC). The receptors derive from a woman in her sixties with alopecia areata. Some clones in this sample may be carry-over from other donors' samples.

This clonotype was counted many times. The chain is built from TRBV10-3 and TRBJ2-7; D is unclear. Germline CDR1 reads ENHRY; CDR2 reads SYGVKD. The V and J ends lost 0 bases and 6 bases respectively, with 6 bases between them. The CDR3 length is 12 residues. The CDR3 protein is CAISESILEQYF. CDR3 DNA: TGTGCCATCAGTGAGTCGATACTCGAGCAGTACTTC.

This clonotype came up a few times. The chain recombines TRBV6-6 with TRBJ1-1; the D gene is possibly TRBD1 (5 bases). Germline lookup yields CDR1 MNHNY and CDR2 SVGAGI (reference sequence). The CDR3 is made up of 13 amino acids. Trimming took 5 bases from V and 1 from J, leaving 8 bases between them. CDR3 residues: CASSDTGNTEAFF. The CDR3 DNA reads TGTGCCAGCAGTGATACAGGGAACACTGAAGCTTTCTTT.

This clonotype was detected only a few times. The V gene is TRBV12-3 or TRBV12-4, the J gene TRBJ2-7; D unresolved. The CDR3 sequence is 11 residues long. The germline V and J ends were trimmed by 5 bases and 2 bases, with 4 bases remaining between them. The CDR3 DNA sequence: TGTGCCAGCAGTGGCACCTACGAGCAGTACTTC. It translates to CASSGTYEQYF.

This clonotype was detected many times. This chain links TRBV28 with TRBJ2-7, with no clear D. Trimming left V 6 bases short and J 2 bases short, with 8 bases between. The CDR3 sequence is 12 residues long. Germline-derived CDR1 and CDR2 are MDHEN and SYDVKM. CDR3 in DNA: TGTGCCAGCAGGTCATCTACCTACGAGCAGTACTTC. This encodes CASRSSTYEQYF. Combining the CDR3 with reference TRBV28 and TRBJ2-7 gives the whole variable domain DVKVTQSSRYLVKRTGEKVFLECVQDMDHENMFWYRQDPGLGLRLIYFSYDVKMKEKGDIPEGYSVSREKKERFSLILESASTNQTSMYLCASRSSTYEQYFGPGTRLTVT.

The chain recombines TRBV20-1 with TRBJ2-5; the D call may be TRBD1 or TRBD2 (5 bases each). Per the germline V gene, CDR1 is DFQATT and CDR2 is SNEGSKA (reference sequence). The CDR3 is made up of 12 amino acids. Trimming removed 5 bases from V and 2 bases from J, with 9 bases in between. The DNA for the CDR3 is TGCAGTGCTGGGACGGATCAAGAGACCCAGTACTTC. Protein product: CSAGTDQETQYF.

This clonotype has only a few counts. The chain carries TRBV29-1 and TRBJ2-1; 7 bases match TRBD2. This CDR3 is built from 13 residues. CDR1 and CDR2 from the germline V gene are SQVTM and ANQGSEA. After removal of 6 bases from V and 1 base from J, the junction contained 3 bases not matched to a gene. This chain's CDR3 is CSVHGGSYNEQFF. The CDR3 DNA is TGCAGCGTACACGGGGGGTCCTACAATGAGCAGTTCTTC.

This clonotype was observed a few times. The gene calls are TRBV7-8 and TRBJ1-5; 9 positions match TRBD1. The CDR3 length is 16 residues. V gave up 5 bases and J gave up 5 bases; unmatched junction bases: 10. Per the germline V gene, CDR1 is SGHVS and CDR2 is FQNEAQ. The CDR3 DNA follows: TGTGCCAGCAGCCCCCGCGCCGGACAGGGGTATCAGCCCCAGCATTTT. Its protein product is CASSPRAGQGYQPQHF.

This clonotype has a count of ten or more. The chain employs TRBV7-6 and TRBJ1-1, with a possible D match to TRBD1 (6 bases). In germline, CDR1 is SGHVS, CDR2 FNYEAQ. This CDR3 has 16 amino acids. V lost 5 bases, J lost 1 base, and 17 bases lay in between. The chain's CDR3 is CASSPSQGMGNTEAFF. For the CDR3, the DNA is TGTGCCAGCAGCCCTTCCCAGGGGATGGGGAACACTGAAGCTTTCTTT. Using reference TRBV7-6 and TRBJ1-1 for the parts outside the CDR3, the full variable domain is GAGVSQSPRYKVTKRGQDVALRCDPISGHVSLYWYRQALGQGPEFLTYFNYEAQQDKSGLPNDRFSAERPEGSISTLTIQRTEQRDSAMYRCASSPSQGMGNTEAFFGQGTRLTVV.

The rearrangement uses TRBV2 and TRBJ2-1, with 8 bases lining up with TRBD2. The germline V gene has CDR1 SNHLY and CDR2 FYNNEI. The CDR3 is 17 amino acids. The ends lost 4 bases at V and 5 bases at J; junction bases unmatched: 13. For the CDR3, the DNA is TGTGCCAGCAGTGGTATAGCGGGGCATCCCCCCCACAATGAGCAGTTCTTC. This sequence encodes CASSGIAGHPPHNEQFF.

This clonotype was recorded many times. This chain connects TRBV19 to TRBJ1-1, with 7 positions matching TRBD1. Germline assignment: CDR1 LNHDA and CDR2 SQIVND (reference sequence). V shed 5 bases and J 4 bases; nucleotides not matched to a gene: 7. The CDR3 is 14 residues long. In nucleotides, the CDR3 is TGTGCCAGTAGTTACACAGGGGTCGCCACTGAAGCTTTCTTT. This gives the protein CASSYTGVATEAFF.

V and J are TRBV9 and TRBJ2-2, with unresolved D. Trimming removed 4 bases at V and 0 bases at J, with 13 bases between. This CDR3 has 16 amino acids. Germline V lookup: CDR1 SGDLS, CDR2 YYNGEE. CDR3 in DNA: TGTGCCAGCAGCCCGGGCACCCTACCGAACACCGGGGAGCTGTTTTTT. It codes for CASSPGTLPNTGELFF.

The chain employs TRBV25-1 and TRBJ2-1; 8 positions match TRBD2. The ends lost 5 bases at V and 9 bases at J; junction bases unmatched: 9. CDR1 MGHDK and CDR2 SYGVNS come from the germline V gene. The CDR3 covers 14 residues. The CDR3 loop reads CASSKAGEGSEQFF. The CDR3 region has the DNA TGTGCCAGCAGTAAAGCGGGGGAGGGGAGTGAGCAGTTCTTC.

This clonotype was observed at least ten times. The chain employs TRBV7-3 and TRBJ2-3, with unresolved D. The V end was cut by 6 bases, the J end by 1 base, with 11 bases between. This CDR3 is 14 amino acids long. Germline CDR1 is SGHTA and CDR2 is FQGTGA. For the CDR3, the DNA is TGTGCCAGCAGAAAAGAAGGCGGCACAGATACGCAGTATTTT. Translated, it gives CASRKEGGTDTQYF.

The chain couples TRBV5-1 to TRBJ2-1, with a weak D call TRBD2 (7 bases). Germline lookup yields CDR1 SGHRS and CDR2 YFSETQ. CDR3 length equals 17 residues. Trimming took 3 bases from V and 4 from J, leaving 20 bases between them. The CDR3 loop is CASSSLGGGGVYNEQFF. In nucleotides, the CDR3 is TGCGCCAGCAGCTCCCTCGGGGGCGGGGGCGTTTACAATGAGCAGTTCTTC.

This clonotype was seen more than once but under ten times. For the CDR3, the DNA is TGTGCCAGCAGCCGGGAGGGACAGGGGGCCTCTGAAGCTTTCTTT. Protein product: CASSREGQGASEAFF. The chain links TRBV4-2 to TRBJ1-1, with 12 nucleotides matching TRBD1. This CDR3 has 15 amino acids. Germline assignment: CDR1 LGHNA and CDR2 YNFKEQ. The ends lost 4 bases at V and 6 bases at J; junction bases unmatched: 6.

This clonotype has at least ten counts. This rearrangement joins TRBV6-9 to TRBJ1-1; 7 nucleotides agree with TRBD1. The trim removed 8 bases at V and 8 bases at J, leaving 11 bases unmatched. The V gene's germline CDR1 is MNHGY and CDR2 SVAAGI. CDR3 length: 13 residues. CDR3 residues: CASLSGQIMEAFF. The DNA of the CDR3 is TGTGCCAGCCTTTCGGGACAGATAATGGAAGCTTTCTTT.

At least ten counts were recorded for this clonotype. This chain links TRBV18 with TRBJ2-3; D unclear. Germline V gene data show CDR1 as KGHSH and CDR2 as LQKENI. V lost 4 bases, J lost 0 bases, and 5 bases lay in between. The length of the CDR3 is 13 residues. CDR3 DNA: TGTGCCAGCTCACTCACCAGCACAGATACGCAGTATTTT. This sequence encodes CASSLTSTDTQYF. Variable domain in full (rest from reference TRBV18 and TRBJ2-3): NAGVMQNPRHLVRRRGQEARLRCSPMKGHSHVYWYRQLPEEGLKFMVYLQKENIIDESGMPKERFSAEFPKEGPSILRIQQVVRGDSAAYFCASSLTSTDTQYFGPGTRLTVL.

This clonotype was counted ten times or more. The rearrangement joins TRBV29-1 to TRBJ2-1; possible D gene TRBD2, 7 bases. The CDR3 totals 16 residues. Trimming shortened V by 5 bases and J by 1 base, and 18 bases separated the two germline ends. Germline assignment: CDR1 SQVTM and CDR2 ANQGSEA. This CDR3 is CSVLGGGLMSYNEQFF. The CDR3, as DNA: TGCAGCGTTCTTGGCGGGGGCCTGATGTCCTACAATGAGCAGTTCTTC.

This clonotype showed up just a few times. The chain carries TRBV12-3 or TRBV12-4 and TRBJ1-6, with a tentative D call TRBD1 (5 bases). Trimming took 1 base from V and 0 from J, leaving 13 bases between them. This CDR3 has 18 amino acids. This chain's CDR3 is CASSLGDSVSSYNSPLHF. CDR3 DNA sequence: TGTGCCAGCAGTTTAGGGGACTCCGTCAGCTCCTATAATTCACCCCTCCACTTT.

CDR3 protein: CASSLRASGPSYNEQFF. The CDR3 bases are TGTGCCAGCAGCTTAAGAGCGAGCGGACCCTCCTACAATGAGCAGTTCTTC. The rearrangement joins TRBV7-3 to TRBJ2-1; a possible D gene is TRBD2 (5 bases). The CDR3 is made up of 17 amino acids. Trimming cost V 1 base and J 0 bases, with 13 bases left between them. Germline V gene sequence: CDR1 SGHTA, CDR2 FQGTGA.

The rearrangement links TRBV11-2 to TRBJ1-6; the D gene is possibly TRBD1 (5 bases). V dropped 7 bases and J dropped 6 bases, with 25 bases sitting between them. The CDR3 covers 18 residues. Germline lookup yields CDR1 SGHAT and CDR2 FQNNGV. CDR3 nucleotide sequence: TGTGCCAGCACCCCCCCAGGTCTTCCAGGGAACCTTAATTCACCCCTCCACTTT. Protein: CASTPPGLPGNLNSPLHF.

V usage is TRBV18 and J usage is TRBJ1-2; TRBD1 matches at 9 bases. This CDR3 is built from 19 residues. V gave up 3 bases and J gave up 7 bases; unmatched junction bases: 21. Per germline, CDR1 KGHSH and CDR2 LQKENI. The CDR3 spells CASSPTDTGGGFVGSGYTF. CDR3 sequence (DNA): TGTGCCAGCTCACCGACGGATACAGGGGGCGGGTTCGTCGGATCTGGCTACACCTTC.

This clonotype has only a few counts. The chain links TRBV10-3 to TRBJ2-1; 7 nucleotides agree with TRBD2. Germline V gene sequence: CDR1 ENHRY, CDR2 SYGVKD. There are 16 residues in the CDR3. The V and J ends lost 6 bases and 9 bases, in that order; junction bases with no gene match: 17. CDR3 amino acids: CAISAPAGQGGSEQFF. The CDR3 region has the DNA TGTGCCATCAGCGCCCCCGCGGGGCAGGGAGGGAGTGAGCAGTTCTTC.

This clonotype was seen at least ten times. The chain has TRBV7-3 and TRBJ2-1, with 7 bases matching TRBD1. There are 13 residues in the CDR3. The V and J ends lost 1 base and 8 bases, in that order; junction bases with no gene match: 2. CDR1 is SGHTA, CDR2 FQGTGA, per germline. The CDR3 DNA is TGTGCCAGCAGCTTAAGAGGGGGCGATGAGCAGTTCTTC. Residues: CASSLRGGDEQFF.

The table lists this clonotype with a few counts. The genes are TRBV25-1 and TRBJ1-1; possibly TRBD1 for D (6 bases). This CDR3 has 15 amino acids. Between the trimmed V and J ends, which lost 3 bases and 2 bases, there was a span of 13 bases. Germline V gives CDR1 MGHDK, CDR2 SYGVNS. The CDR3: CASSDPGTYNTEAFF. In DNA form, the CDR3 reads TGTGCCAGCAGTGATCCCGGGACATACAACACTGAAGCTTTCTTT.

The chain joins TRBV11-2 to TRBJ2-3; D tentatively fits TRBD1 or TRBD2 (5 bases each). The germline V and J ends were trimmed by 0 bases and 1 base, with 11 bases remaining between them. This CDR3 is built from 16 residues. CDR1 SGHAT and CDR2 FQNNGV come from the germline V gene. CDR3 in DNA: TGTGCCAGCAGCTTAGAGACGGGGCCCCGCACAGATACGCAGTATTTT. Its protein product is CASSLETGPRTDTQYF.

This clonotype was detected ten times or more. The chain recombines TRBV6-5 with TRBJ1-2; maybe TRBD1 (5 bases). This CDR3 comprises 16 residues. The V end lost 2 bases, the J end lost 1 base, and 14 bases lay between the germline ends. In germline, CDR1 is MNHEY, CDR2 SVGAGI. This chain's CDR3 is CASSYNGAAVNYGYTF. In nucleotides, the CDR3 is TGTGCCAGCAGTTACAACGGGGCGGCTGTTAACTATGGCTACACCTTC.